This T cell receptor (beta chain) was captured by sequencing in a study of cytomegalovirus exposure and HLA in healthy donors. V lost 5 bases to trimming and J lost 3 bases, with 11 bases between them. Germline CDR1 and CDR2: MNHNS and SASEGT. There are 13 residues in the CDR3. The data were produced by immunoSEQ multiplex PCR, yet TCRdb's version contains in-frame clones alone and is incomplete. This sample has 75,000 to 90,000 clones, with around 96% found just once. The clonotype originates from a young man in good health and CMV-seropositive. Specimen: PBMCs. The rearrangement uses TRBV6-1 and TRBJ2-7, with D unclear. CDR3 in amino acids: CASSHSDNYEQYF. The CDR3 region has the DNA TGTGCCAGCAGTCATTCAGACAACTACGAGCAGTACTTC.